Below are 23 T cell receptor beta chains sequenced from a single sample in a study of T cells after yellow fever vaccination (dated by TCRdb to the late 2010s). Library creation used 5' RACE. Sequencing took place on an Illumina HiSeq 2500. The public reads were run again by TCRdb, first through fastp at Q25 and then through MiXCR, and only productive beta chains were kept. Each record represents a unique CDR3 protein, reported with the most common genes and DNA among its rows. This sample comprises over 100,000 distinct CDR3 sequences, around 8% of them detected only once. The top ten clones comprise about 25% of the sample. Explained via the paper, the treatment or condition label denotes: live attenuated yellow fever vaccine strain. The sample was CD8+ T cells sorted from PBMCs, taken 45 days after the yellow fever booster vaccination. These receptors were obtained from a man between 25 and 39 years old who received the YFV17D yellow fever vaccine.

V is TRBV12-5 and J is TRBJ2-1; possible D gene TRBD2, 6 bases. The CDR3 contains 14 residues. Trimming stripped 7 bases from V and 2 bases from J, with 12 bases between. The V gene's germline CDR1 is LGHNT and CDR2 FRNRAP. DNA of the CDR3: TGTGCTAGTGCTCCTCCGGGAGCCTACAATGAGCAGTTCTTC. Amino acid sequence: CASAPPGAYNEQFF.

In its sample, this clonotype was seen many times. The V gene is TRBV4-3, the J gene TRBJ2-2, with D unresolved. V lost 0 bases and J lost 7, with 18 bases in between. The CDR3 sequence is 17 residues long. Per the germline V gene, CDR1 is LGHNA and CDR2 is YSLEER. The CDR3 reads CASSQDSQSGPSGELFF. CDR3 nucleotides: TGCGCCAGCAGCCAAGACTCTCAGTCAGGTCCCAGCGGGGAGCTGTTTTTT.

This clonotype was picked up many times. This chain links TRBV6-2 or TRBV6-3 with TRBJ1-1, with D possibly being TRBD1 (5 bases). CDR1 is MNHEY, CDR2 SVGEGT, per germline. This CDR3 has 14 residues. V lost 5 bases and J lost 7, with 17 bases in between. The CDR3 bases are TGTGCCAGCAGTACCCCCCCAGGGCCAGATGAAGCTTTCTTT. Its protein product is CASSTPPGPDEAFF.

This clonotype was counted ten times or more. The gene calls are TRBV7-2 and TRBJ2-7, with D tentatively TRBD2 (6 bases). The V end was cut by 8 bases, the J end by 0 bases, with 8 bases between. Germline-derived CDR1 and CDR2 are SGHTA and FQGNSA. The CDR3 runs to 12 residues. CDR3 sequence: CASRGVSYEQYF. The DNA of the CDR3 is TGTGCCAGCCGCGGGGTCTCCTACGAGCAGTACTTC. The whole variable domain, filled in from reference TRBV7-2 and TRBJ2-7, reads GAGVSQSPSNKVTEKGKDVELRCDPISGHTALYWYRQSLGQGLEFLIYFQGNSAPDKSGLPSDRFSAERTGGSVSTLTIQRTQQEDSAVYLCASRGVSYEQYFGPGTRLTVT.

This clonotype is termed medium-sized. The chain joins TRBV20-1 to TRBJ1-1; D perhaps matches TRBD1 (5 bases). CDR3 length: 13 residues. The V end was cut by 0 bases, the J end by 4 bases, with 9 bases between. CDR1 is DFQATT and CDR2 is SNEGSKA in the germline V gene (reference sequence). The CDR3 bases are TGCAGTGCTAGAGATTTAGGGGCCACTGAAGCTTTCTTT. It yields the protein CSARDLGATEAFF.

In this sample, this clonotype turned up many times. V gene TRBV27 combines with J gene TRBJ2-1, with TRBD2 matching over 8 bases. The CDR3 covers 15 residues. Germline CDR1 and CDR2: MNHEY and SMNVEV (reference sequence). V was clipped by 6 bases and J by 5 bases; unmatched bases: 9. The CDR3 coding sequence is TGTGCCAGCAGCCAAGGGATTAGCGGGAACAATGAGCAGTTCTTC. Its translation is CASSQGISGNNEQFF.

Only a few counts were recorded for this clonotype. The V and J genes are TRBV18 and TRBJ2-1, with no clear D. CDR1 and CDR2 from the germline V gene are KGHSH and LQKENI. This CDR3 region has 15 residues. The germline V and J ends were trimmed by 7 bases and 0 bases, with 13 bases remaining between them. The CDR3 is CASYTGWSSYNEQFF. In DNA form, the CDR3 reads TGTGCCAGCTACACCGGGTGGAGCTCCTACAATGAGCAGTTCTTC.

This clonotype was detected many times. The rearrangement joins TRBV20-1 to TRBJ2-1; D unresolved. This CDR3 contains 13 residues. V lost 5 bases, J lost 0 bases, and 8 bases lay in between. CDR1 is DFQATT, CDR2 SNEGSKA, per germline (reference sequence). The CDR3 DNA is TGCAGTGCTTGCCTTAGCTCCTACAATGAGCAGTTCTTC. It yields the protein CSACLSSYNEQFF.

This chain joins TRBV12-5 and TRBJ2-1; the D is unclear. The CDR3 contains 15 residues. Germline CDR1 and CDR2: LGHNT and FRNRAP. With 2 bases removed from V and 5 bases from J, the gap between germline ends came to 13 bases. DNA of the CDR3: TGTGCTAGTGGTTTGCCCGGGCTAGTGGACAATGAGCAGTTCTTC. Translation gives CASGLPGLVDNEQFF.

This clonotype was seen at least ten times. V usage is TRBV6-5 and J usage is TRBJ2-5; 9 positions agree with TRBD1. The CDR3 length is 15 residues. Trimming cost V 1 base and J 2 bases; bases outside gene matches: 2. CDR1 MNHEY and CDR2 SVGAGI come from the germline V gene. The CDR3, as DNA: TGTGCCAGCAGTTACTTAGGGACAGGGCAAGAGACCCAGTACTTC. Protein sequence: CASSYLGTGQETQYF.

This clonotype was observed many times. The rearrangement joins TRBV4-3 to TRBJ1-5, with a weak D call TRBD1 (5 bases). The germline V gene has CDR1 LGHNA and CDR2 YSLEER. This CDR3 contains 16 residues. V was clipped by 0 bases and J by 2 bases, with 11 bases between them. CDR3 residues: CASSQEDTRGNQPQHF. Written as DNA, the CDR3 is TGCGCCAGCAGCCAAGAGGACACCCGAGGCAATCAGCCCCAGCATTTT.

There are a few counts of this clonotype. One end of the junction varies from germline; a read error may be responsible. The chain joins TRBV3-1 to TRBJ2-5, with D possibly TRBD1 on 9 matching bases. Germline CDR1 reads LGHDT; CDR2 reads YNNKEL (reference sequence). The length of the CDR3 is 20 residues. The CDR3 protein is CASSQIIGQGMRRTSRATNF. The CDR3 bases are TGTGCCAGCAGCCAAATTATCGGACAGGGGATGAGGAGGACTAGCAGGGCCACGAACTTC.

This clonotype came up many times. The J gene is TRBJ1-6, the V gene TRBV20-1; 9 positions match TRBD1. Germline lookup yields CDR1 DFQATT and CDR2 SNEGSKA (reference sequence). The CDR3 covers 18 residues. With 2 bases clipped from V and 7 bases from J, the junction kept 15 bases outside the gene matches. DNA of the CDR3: TGCAGTGCTAGACGAGCCGGGACAGGGCCGATCGGAAATTCACCCCTCCACTTT. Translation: CSARRAGTGPIGNSPLHF.

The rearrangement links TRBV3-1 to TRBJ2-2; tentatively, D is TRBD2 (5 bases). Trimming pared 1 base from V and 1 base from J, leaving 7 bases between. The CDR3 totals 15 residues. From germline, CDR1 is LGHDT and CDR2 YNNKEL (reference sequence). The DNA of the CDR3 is TGTGCCAGCAGCCAAGTTGGGAGGAACACCGGGGAGCTGTTTTTT. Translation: CASSQVGRNTGELFF.

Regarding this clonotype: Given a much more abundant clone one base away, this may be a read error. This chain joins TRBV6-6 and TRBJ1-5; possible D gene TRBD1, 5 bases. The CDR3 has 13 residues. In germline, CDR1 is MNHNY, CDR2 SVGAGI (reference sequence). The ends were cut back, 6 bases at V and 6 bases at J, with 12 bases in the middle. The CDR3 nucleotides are TGTGCCAGCAGCTGTGGGGGTTCTCAGCCCCAGCATTTT. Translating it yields CASSCGGSQPQHF.

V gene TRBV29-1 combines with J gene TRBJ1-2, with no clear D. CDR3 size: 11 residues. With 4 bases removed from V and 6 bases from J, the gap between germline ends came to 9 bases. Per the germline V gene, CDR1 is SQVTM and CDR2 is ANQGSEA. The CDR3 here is CSVATADGYTF. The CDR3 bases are TGCAGCGTTGCGACCGCGGATGGCTACACCTTC.

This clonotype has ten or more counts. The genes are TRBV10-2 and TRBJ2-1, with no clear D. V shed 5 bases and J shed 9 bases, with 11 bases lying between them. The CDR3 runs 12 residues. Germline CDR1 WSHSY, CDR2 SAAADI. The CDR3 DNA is TGCGCCAGCAGTCCTGGGCCCTTTGAGCAGTTCTTC. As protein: CASSPGPFEQFF.

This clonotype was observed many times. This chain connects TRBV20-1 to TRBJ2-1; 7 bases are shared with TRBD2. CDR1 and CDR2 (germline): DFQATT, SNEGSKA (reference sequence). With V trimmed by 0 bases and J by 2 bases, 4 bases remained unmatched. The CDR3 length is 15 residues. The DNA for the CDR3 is TGCAGTGCTAGAGAATTGCTAGCGGCCTACAATGAGCAGTTCTTC. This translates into CSARELLAAYNEQFF.

The CDR3 region is CASSLRQGSNEQFF. The CDR3 DNA reads TGCGCCAGCAGCTTAAGACAGGGGAGTAATGAGCAGTTCTTC. The rearrangement joins TRBV5-1 to TRBJ2-1; 8 bases fit TRBD1. This CDR3 has 14 amino acids. From germline, CDR1 is SGHRS and CDR2 YFSETQ. V trimming: 2 bases; J trimming: 7 bases; junction bases outside the gene matches: 5.

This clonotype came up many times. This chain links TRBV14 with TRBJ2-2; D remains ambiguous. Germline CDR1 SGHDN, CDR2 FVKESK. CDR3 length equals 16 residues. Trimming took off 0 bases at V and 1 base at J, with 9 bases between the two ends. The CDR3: CASSQENHLNTGELFF. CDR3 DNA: TGTGCCAGCAGCCAAGAAAACCACCTGAACACCGGGGAGCTGTTTTTT.

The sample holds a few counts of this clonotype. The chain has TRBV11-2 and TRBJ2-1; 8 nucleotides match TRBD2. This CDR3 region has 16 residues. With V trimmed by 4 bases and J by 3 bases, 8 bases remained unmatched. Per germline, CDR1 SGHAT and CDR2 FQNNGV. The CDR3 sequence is CASSSQAGEDYNEQFF. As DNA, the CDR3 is TGTGCCAGCAGCTCACAAGCGGGAGAAGACTACAATGAGCAGTTCTTC.

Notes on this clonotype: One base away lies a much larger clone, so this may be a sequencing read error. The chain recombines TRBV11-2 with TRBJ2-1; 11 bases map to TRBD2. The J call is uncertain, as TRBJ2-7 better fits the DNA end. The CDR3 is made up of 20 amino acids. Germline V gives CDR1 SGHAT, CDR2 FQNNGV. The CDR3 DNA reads TGTGCCAGCAGCAAAAGAACGGGACTAGCGGCCATAGACTCCTACAATGAGCAGTACTTC. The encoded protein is CASSKRTGLAAIDSYNEQYF.

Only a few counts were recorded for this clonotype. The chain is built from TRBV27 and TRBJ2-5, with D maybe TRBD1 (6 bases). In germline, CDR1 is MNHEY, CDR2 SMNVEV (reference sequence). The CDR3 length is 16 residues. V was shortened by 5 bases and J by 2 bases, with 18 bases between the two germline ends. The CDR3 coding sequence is TGTGCCAGCAGTCTCCACTCCTCGGACAGACAAGAGACCCAGTACTTC. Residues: CASSLHSSDRQETQYF.